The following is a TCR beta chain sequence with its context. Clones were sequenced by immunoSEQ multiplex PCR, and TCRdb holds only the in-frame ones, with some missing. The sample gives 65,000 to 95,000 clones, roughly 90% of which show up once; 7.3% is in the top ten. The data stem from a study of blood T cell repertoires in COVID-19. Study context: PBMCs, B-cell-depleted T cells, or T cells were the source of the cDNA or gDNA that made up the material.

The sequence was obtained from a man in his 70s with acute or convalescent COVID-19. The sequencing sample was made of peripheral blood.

This CDR3 is CASSTISTDTQYF. The CDR3, as DNA: TGCGCCAGCAGCACAATTAGCACAGATACGCAGTATTTT. The rearrangement joins TRBV5-1 to TRBJ2-3; D remains ambiguous. V gave up 4 bases and J gave up 0 bases, with 6 bases separating them. The CDR3 covers 13 residues. The V gene's germline CDR1 is SGHRS and CDR2 YFSETQ.